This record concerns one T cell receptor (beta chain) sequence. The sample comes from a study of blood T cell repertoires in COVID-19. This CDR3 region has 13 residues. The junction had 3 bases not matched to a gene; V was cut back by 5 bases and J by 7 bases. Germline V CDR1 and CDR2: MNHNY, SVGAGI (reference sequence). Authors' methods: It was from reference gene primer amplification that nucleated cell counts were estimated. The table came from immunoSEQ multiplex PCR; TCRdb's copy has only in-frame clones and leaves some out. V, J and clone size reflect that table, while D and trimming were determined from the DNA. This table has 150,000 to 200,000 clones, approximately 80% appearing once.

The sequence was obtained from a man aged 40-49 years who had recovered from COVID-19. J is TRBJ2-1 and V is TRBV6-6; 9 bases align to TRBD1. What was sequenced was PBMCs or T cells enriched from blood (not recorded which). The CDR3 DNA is TGTGCCAGCAGTGGGACAGGGTGGAATGAGCAGTTCTTC. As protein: CASSGTGWNEQFF.